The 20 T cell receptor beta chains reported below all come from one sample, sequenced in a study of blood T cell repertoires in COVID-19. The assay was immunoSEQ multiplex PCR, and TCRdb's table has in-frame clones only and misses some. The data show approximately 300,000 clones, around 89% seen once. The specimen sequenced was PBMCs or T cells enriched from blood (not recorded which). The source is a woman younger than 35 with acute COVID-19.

The CDR3: CATSRGLAGDRNTGELFF. The CDR3 DNA sequence: TGTGCCACCAGCAGAGGACTAGCGGGAGATAGGAACACCGGGGAGCTGTTTTTT. This sequence joins TRBV15 and TRBJ2-2; 12 nucleotides match TRBD2. The CDR3 loop spans 18 amino acids. With V trimmed by 1 base and J by 1 base, 4 bases remained unmatched. Germline-derived CDR1 and CDR2 are LNHNV and YYDKDF (reference sequence).

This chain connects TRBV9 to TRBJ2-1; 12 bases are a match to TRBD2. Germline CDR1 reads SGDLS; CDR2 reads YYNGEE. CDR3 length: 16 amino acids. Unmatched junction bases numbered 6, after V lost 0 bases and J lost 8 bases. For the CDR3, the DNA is TGTGCCAGCAGCGTAGCTCCGACTAGCGGGAGCGATGAGCAGTTCTTC. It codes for CASSVAPTSGSDEQFF.

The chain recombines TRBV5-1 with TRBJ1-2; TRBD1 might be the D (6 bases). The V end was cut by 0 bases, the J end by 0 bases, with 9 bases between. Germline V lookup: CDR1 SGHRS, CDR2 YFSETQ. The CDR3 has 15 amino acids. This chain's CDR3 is CASSLVDRTNYGYTF. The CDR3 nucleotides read TGCGCCAGCAGCTTGGTTGACAGGACTAACTATGGCTACACCTTC.

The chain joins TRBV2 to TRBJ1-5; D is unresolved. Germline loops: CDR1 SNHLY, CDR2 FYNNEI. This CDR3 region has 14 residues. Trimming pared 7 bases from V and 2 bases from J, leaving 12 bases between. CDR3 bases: TGTGCCAGCACCCCCCGGGAAGGCAATCAGCCCCAGCATTTT. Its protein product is CASTPREGNQPQHF.

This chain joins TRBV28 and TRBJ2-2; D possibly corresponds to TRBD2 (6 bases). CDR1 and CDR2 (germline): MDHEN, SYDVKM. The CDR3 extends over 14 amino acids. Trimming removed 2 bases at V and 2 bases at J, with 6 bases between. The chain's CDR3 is CASSLTSNTGELFF. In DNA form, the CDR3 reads TGTGCCAGCAGTTTAACTAGCAACACCGGGGAGCTGTTTTTT.

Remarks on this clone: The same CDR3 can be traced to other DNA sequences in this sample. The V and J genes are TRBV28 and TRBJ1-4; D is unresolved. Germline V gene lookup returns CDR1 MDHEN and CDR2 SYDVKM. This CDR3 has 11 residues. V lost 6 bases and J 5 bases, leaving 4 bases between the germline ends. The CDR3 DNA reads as TGTGCCAGCAGCCTGAATGAAAAACTGTTTTTT. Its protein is CASSLNEKLFF.

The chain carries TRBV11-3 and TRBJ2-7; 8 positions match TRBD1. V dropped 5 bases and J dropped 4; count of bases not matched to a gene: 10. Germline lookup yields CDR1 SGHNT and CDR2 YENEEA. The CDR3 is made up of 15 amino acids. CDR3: CASSQRTGFGYEQYF. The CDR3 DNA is TGTGCCAGCAGCCAAAGGACAGGGTTCGGGTACGAGCAGTACTTC.

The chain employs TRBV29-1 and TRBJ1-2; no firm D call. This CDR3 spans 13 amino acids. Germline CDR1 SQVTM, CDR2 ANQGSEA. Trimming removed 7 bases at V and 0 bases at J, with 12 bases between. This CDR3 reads CSAHLITNYGYTF. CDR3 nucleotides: TGCAGCGCACACCTGATTACTAACTATGGCTACACCTTC.

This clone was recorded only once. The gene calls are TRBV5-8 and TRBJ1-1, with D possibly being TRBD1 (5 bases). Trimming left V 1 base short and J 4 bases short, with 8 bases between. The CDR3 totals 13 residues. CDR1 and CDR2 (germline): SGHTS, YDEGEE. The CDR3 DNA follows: TGTGCCAGCAGCTTGTGGGGGGGCACTGAAGCTTTCTTT. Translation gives CASSLWGGTEAFF. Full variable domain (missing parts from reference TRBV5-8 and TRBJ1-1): EAGVTQSPTHLIKTRGQQATLRCSPISGHTSVYWYQQALGLGLQFLLWYDEGEERNRGNFPPRFSGRQFPNYSSELNVNALELEDSALYLCASSLWGGTEAFFGQGTRLTVV.

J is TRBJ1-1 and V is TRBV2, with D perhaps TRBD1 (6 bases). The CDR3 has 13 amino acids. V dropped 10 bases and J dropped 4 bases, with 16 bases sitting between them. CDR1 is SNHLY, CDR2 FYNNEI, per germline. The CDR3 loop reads CATMTGPTTEAFF. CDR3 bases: TGTGCCACTATGACAGGTCCTACCACTGAAGCTTTCTTT.

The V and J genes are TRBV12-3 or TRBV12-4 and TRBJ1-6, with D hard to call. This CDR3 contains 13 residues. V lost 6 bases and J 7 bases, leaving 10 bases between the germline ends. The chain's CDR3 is CASRPSGNSPLHF. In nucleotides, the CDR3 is TGTGCCAGCAGGCCTAGTGGGAATTCACCCCTCCACTTT.

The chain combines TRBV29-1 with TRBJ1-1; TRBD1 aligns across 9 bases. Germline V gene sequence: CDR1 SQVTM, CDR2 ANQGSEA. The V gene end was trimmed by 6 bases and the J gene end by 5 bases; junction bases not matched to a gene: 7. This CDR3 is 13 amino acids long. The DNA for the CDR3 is TGCAGCGTGCTGGGACAGGGCAAGACTGAAGCTTTCTTT. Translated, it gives CSVLGQGKTEAFF.

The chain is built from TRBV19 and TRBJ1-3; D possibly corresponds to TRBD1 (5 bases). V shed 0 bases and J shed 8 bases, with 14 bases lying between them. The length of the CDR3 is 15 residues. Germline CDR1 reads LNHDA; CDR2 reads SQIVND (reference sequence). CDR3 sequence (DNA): TGTGCCAGTAGTATAGATGGTCGCAGGGCTGACACCATATATTTT. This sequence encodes CASSIDGRRADTIYF.

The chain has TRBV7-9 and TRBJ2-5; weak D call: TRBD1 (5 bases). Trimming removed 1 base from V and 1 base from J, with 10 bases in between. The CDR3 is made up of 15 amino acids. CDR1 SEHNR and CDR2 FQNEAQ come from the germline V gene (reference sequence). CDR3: CASSLEQGLQETQYF. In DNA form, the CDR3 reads TGTGCCAGCAGCTTAGAGCAGGGTCTCCAAGAGACCCAGTACTTC.

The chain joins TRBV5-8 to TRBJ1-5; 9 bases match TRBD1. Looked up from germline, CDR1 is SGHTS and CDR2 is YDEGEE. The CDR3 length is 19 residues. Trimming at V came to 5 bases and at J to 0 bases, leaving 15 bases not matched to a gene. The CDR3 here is CASSWVTGGPPYSNQPQHF. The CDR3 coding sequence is TGTGCCAGCAGTTGGGTGACAGGGGGTCCCCCTTATAGCAATCAGCCCCAGCATTTT.

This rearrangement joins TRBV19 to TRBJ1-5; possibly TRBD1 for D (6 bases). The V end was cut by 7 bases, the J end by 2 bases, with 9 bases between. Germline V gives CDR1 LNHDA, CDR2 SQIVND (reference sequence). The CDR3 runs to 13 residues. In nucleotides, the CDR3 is TGTGCCAGTAACCGACAGGGCAATCAGCCCCAGCATTTT. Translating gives CASNRQGNQPQHF.

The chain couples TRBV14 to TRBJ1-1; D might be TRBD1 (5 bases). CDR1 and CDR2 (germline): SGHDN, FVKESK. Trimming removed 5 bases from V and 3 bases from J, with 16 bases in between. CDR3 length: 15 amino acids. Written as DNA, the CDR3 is TGTGCCAGCAGCTTCTTTGGAGGGGCGGACACTGAAGCTTTCTTT. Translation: CASSFFGGADTEAFF.

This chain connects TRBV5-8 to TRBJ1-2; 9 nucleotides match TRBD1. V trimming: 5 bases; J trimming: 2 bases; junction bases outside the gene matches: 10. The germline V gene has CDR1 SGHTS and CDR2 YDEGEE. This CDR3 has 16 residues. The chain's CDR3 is CASSYGTGRINYGYTF. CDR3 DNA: TGTGCCAGCAGTTACGGGACAGGGAGAATAAACTATGGCTACACCTTC.

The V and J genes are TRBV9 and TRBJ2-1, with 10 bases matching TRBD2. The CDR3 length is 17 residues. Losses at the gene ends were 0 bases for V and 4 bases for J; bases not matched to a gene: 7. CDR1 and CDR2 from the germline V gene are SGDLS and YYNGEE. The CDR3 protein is CASSVAELAGTYNEQFF. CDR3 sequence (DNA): TGTGCCAGCAGCGTAGCGGAACTAGCGGGGACTTACAATGAGCAGTTCTTC.

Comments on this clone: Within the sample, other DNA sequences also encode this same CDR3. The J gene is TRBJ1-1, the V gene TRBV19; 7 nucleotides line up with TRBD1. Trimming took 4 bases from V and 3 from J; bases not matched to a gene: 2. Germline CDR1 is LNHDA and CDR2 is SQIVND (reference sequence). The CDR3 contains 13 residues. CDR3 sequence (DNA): TGTGCCAGTAGTACCGACAGGGACACTGAAGCTTTCTTT. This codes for CASSTDRDTEAFF.